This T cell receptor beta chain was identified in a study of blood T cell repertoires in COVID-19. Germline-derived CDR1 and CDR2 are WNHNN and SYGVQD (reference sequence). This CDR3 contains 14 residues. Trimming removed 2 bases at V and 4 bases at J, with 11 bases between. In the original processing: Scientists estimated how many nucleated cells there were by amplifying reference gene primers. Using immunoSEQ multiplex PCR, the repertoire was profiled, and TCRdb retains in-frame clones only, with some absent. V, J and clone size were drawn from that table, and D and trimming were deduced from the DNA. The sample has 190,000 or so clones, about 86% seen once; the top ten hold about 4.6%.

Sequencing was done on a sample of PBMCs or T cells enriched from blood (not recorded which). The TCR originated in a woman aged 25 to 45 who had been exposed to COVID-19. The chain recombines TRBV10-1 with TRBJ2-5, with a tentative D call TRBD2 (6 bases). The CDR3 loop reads CASSELGAGETQYF. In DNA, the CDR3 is TGCGCCAGCAGTGAGCTAGGAGCGGGAGAGACCCAGTACTTC.